Listed below are T cell receptor beta chains from one sample, sequenced in a study of blood T cell repertoires in COVID-19. Sequencing was performed with immunoSEQ multiplex PCR; in TCRdb, only in-frame clones are kept and a portion is missing. The table has about 230,000 clones, roughly 81% seen once. Specimen: peripheral blood. The receptors shown here come from a man in his forties with acute or convalescent COVID-19. CDR3s include the opening cysteine and the closing phenylalanine or tryptophan. Fields, in order: D gene, V gene, J gene, clone size, CDR3 DNA, CDR3 protein. The D gene is left open where the match is weak. The size field is filled for only some rows; it gives once, few, many or a size class.

TRBD1	TRBV10-2	TRBJ1-2	-	TGCGCCAGCTCCGAGGACAGGAACCTTGGCTACACCTTC	CASSEDRNLGYTF
TRBD2	TRBV5-1	TRBJ2-6	-	TGCGCCAGCAGGGGAGGGACTGGGGCCAACGTCCTGACTTTC	CASRGGTGANVLTF
TRBD1	TRBV28	TRBJ2-4	-	TGTGCCAGCTGGGACAGGGGAACCAACATTCAGTACTTC	CASWDRGTNIQYF
TRBD2	TRBV7-6	TRBJ2-2	-	TGTGCCAGCAGCGCCCCCGGGACTAGCGGCTGGGCCGGGGAGCTGTTTTTT	CASSAPGTSGWAGELFF
-	TRBV6-5	TRBJ1-2	-	TGTGCCAGCAGTTGGGGGGGAGCGGTCAACTATGGCTACACCTTC	CASSWGGAVNYGYTF
TRBD2	TRBV11-1	TRBJ2-3	-	TGTGCCAGCAGCTTAGGTAGCGGGGGAACAGATACGCAGTATTTT	CASSLGSGGTDTQYF
TRBD1	TRBV19	TRBJ1-3	-	TGTGCCAGTAGCCTCGCCGGGACAGACTCTGGAAACACCATATATTTT	CASSLAGTDSGNTIYF
TRBD1	TRBV10-2	TRBJ1-1	-	TGCGCCAGCAGTTCACAGGGGTACACTGAAGCTTTCTTT	CASSSQGYTEAFF
-	TRBV7-2	TRBJ1-2	-	TGTGCCAGCAGCTTAGGATTAGCTTCCGATGGCTACACCTTC	CASSLGLASDGYTF
-	TRBV7-8	TRBJ1-4	-	TGTGCCAGCAGCCCCGACACGTATAATGAAAAACTGTTTTTT	CASSPDTYNEKLFF
TRBD1	TRBV3-1/TRBV3-2	TRBJ1-2	-	TGTGCCAGCAGCCCCGGACAGGGAGTAACCTATGGCTACACCTTC	CASSPGQGVTYGYTF
TRBD1	TRBV11-2	TRBJ1-3	-	TGTGCCAGCAGCCCTGGGACAGGTGGAAACACCATATATTTT	CASSPGTGGNTIYF
TRBD1	TRBV4-1	TRBJ2-4	-	TGCGCCAGCAGCCACATAGACAGGGGTGCCAAAAACATTCAGTACTTC	CASSHIDRGAKNIQYF
-	TRBV5-6	TRBJ1-1	-	TGTGCCAGCAGCATGGACCTAAACACTGAAGCTTTCTTT	CASSMDLNTEAFF
TRBD1	TRBV14	TRBJ1-1	-	TGTGCCAGCAGCCAAGATGCGGGGACAGGGAGTATCACTGAAGCTTTCTTT	CASSQDAGTGSITEAFF
TRBD1	TRBV19	TRBJ2-2	-	TGTGCCAGCCGGGGAGTAACAGGGGCGGCGGACACCGGGGAGCTGTTTTTT	CASRGVTGAADTGELFF
-	TRBV28	TRBJ1-2	-	TGTGCCAGCAGTTTCAGTCGGTACCCGGGGGTCGCCCACCGAAGTGGCTACACCTTC	CASSFSRYPGVAHRSGYTF
-	TRBV5-4	TRBJ2-1	-	TGTGCCAGCAGCCCCGTGAAGAGCTCCTACAATGAGCAGTTCTTC	CASSPVKSSYNEQFF
-	TRBV4-3	TRBJ1-1	-	TGCGCCAGCAGCCGCGTGGTGAACACTGAAGCTTTCTTT	CASSRVVNTEAFF
-	TRBV11-3	TRBJ2-1	-	TGTGCCAGCAGCGCCGACAGCTACAATGAGCAGTTCTTC	CASSADSYNEQFF
-	TRBV2	TRBJ1-5	-	TGTGCCAGCAGTCCAGACAGTAGCAATCAGCCCCAGCATTTT	CASSPDSSNQPQHF
-	TRBV19	TRBJ1-6	-	TGTGCCAGTAGCCGGACTCAACAATCACCCCTCCACTTT	CASSRTQQSPLHF
-	TRBV4-2	TRBJ1-1	few	TGTGCCAGCAGCCAAGATTACAGGCCAGCTTTCTTT	CASSQDYRPAFF
-	TRBV7-2	TRBJ1-1	-	TGTGCCAGCAGCTTAGGGGCAGGGCTGAACACTGAAGCTTTCTTT	CASSLGAGLNTEAFF
TRBD1	TRBV7-2	TRBJ2-1	few	TGTGCCAGCAGTCGGGACAGGGGCTCCTACAATGAGCAGTTCTTC	CASSRDRGSYNEQFF
TRBD1	TRBV7-6	TRBJ1-1	-	TGTGCCAGCAGCTCTAGGACAGGCGTGGACACTGAAGCTTTCTTT	CASSSRTGVDTEAFF
-	TRBV5-1	TRBJ1-4	-	TGCGCCAGCAGCTTGGGAAAGGGAGGGTTGGGCGAAAAACTGTTTTTT	CASSLGKGGLGEKLFF
TRBD2	TRBV25-1	TRBJ2-1	-	TGTGCCAGCAGTGAATACCCCCAGCGGGGCCTTTTGGATGAGCAGTTCTTC	CASSEYPQRGLLDEQFF
TRBD1	TRBV5-6	TRBJ1-1	once	TGTGCCAGCAGCTTGGAACAGGGGGGAAAGAACACTGAAGCTTTCTTT	CASSLEQGGKNTEAFF
TRBD1	TRBV6-5	TRBJ2-4	-	TGTGCCAGTTCACAGGGGGGCAAAGAAAACATTCAGTACTTC	CASSQGGKENIQYF
TRBD1	TRBV19	TRBJ1-1	-	TGTGCCAGTAGCCGACGACAGGGCATGAACACTGAAGCTTTCTTT	CASSRRQGMNTEAFF
-	TRBV27	TRBJ1-6	once	TGTGCCAGCCGGGACTTGAGTAGTTCACCCCTCCACTTT	CASRDLSSSPLHF
-	TRBV27	TRBJ2-1	-	TGTGCCAGCAGTTGGACATTCCTTACTCATTACAATGAGCAGTTCTTC	CASSWTFLTHYNEQFF
-	TRBV18	TRBJ1-1	-	TGTGCCAGCTCACCCAGTTTAAACACTGAAGCTTTCTTT	CASSPSLNTEAFF
TRBD1	TRBV9	TRBJ1-6	-	TGTGCCAGCAGTGCCGGGACAGGGAACAATTCACCCCTCCACTTT	CASSAGTGNNSPLHF
-	TRBV30	TRBJ1-6	-	TGTGCCTGGAGTGTTGACAGGTTTGGTTCACCCCTCCACTTT	CAWSVDRFGSPLHF
TRBD1	TRBV6-5	TRBJ2-2	-	TGTGCCAGCAGTCCGGGACAGGGTGTCACCGGGGAGCTGTTTTTT	CASSPGQGVTGELFF
TRBD2	TRBV6-4	TRBJ2-3	once	TGTGCCAGCGCCCTTAGCGGGGGGGCCACAGATACGCAGTATTTT	CASALSGGATDTQYF
-	TRBV6-5	TRBJ1-2	-	TGTGCCAGCAGTTCGCCGGTGGGCTACACCTTC	CASSSPVGYTF
-	TRBV5-8	TRBJ2-1	-	TGTGCCAGCAGCCCAACTAGTCGGGTCTACAATGAGCAGTTCTTC	CASSPTSRVYNEQFF
-	TRBV6-1	TRBJ2-2	-	TGTGCCAGCAGCCTGGGACTTGGCGAGCTGTTTTTT	CASSLGLGELFF
TRBD1	TRBV6-2/TRBV6-3	TRBJ1-1	-	TGTGCCAGCAGTTACTCTCGGACAGGGGGGATAATCACTGAAGCTTTCTTT	CASSYSRTGGIITEAFF
TRBD2	TRBV11-1	TRBJ2-1	-	TGTGCCAGCAGCCCGTCTAGCGGGGGGGCGGTCAATGAGCAGTTCTTC	CASSPSSGGAVNEQFF
-	TRBV18	TRBJ1-1	many	TGTGCCAGCTCACCGGCCGCGGGGTCCACTGAAGCTTTCTTT	CASSPAAGSTEAFF
-	TRBV10-3	TRBJ1-5	-	TGTGCCATCAGTGAGTCAGGGGTGGATCAGCCCCAGCATTTT	CAISESGVDQPQHF
-	TRBV5-8	TRBJ1-6	-	TGTGCCAGCAGCTTATCGGACCTCAGGGATTCACCCCTCCACTTT	CASSLSDLRDSPLHF
-	TRBV27	TRBJ2-1	-	TGTGCCAGCATGGGCCTCCAGAGCTCCTACAATGAGCAGTTCTTC	CASMGLQSSYNEQFF
-	TRBV11-3	TRBJ1-1	-	TGTGCCAGCAGACCGACAGGGAACACTGAAGCTTTCTTT	CASRPTGNTEAFF
-	TRBV6-5	TRBJ1-1	-	TGTGCCAGCAGGATGACGAGGGTGAACACTGAAGCTTTCTTT	CASRMTRVNTEAFF
TRBD1	TRBV28	TRBJ2-5	once	TGTGCCAGCAGCCATGGCACAGGGGGCGTTGAGACCCAGTACTTC	CASSHGTGGVETQYF
TRBD2	TRBV2	TRBJ2-7	-	TGTGCCAGCAGTGACGAGGGAGGGTTTAGTAGCGGGAGCTACGAGCAGTACTTC	CASSDEGGFSSGSYEQYF
-	TRBV18	TRBJ1-5	-	TGTGCCAGCTCACCACGGGACAACCGAGATCAGCCCCAGCATTTT	CASSPRDNRDQPQHF
TRBD2	TRBV7-2	TRBJ2-3	-	TGTGCCAGCAGCGCTTTAGCGGGGGGGCTTGAAGATACGCAGTATTTT	CASSALAGGLEDTQYF
TRBD1	TRBV9	TRBJ1-1	-	TGTGCCAGCAGCGTCGAGGGGGCTTCGAACACTGAAGCTTTCTTT	CASSVEGASNTEAFF
-	TRBV18	TRBJ2-7	-	TGTGCCAGCTCACCTTCCCGTGCCTACGAGCAGTACTTC	CASSPSRAYEQYF
-	TRBV5-5	TRBJ2-5	-	TGTGCCAGCAGCACCGGACAGATCCAAGAGACCCAGTACTTC	CASSTGQIQETQYF
TRBD2	TRBV29-1	TRBJ2-2	-	TGCAGCGTTCTAGCGGTCACCGGGGAGCTGTTTTTT	CSVLAVTGELFF
TRBD1	TRBV29-1	TRBJ1-5	few	TGCAGCGCAGGGGGCTACAATCAGCCCCAGCATTTT	CSAGGYNQPQHF
TRBD1	TRBV6-9	TRBJ2-1	-	TGTGCCAGCAGTTATGAATTCAAGGGGTTAGGACAGGGGTTTTACAATGAGCAGTTCTTC	CASSYEFKGLGQGFYNEQFF
-	TRBV9	TRBJ1-6	-	TGTGCCAGCAGCGTAGACAGCTCCTATAATTCACCCCTCCACTTT	CASSVDSSYNSPLHF